This T cell receptor beta chain was found in a study of cytomegalovirus exposure and HLA in healthy donors. The PCR had 60 Vbeta and 13 Jbeta primers. Assay used: immunoSEQ multiplex PCR; TCRdb lists only in-frame clones, some missing. This sample has more than 65,000 clones, with around 75% found just once. The germline gives CDR1 PRHDT, CDR2 FYEKMQ (reference sequence). V lost 2 bases to trimming and J lost 5 bases; unmatched junction nucleotides: 5. The CDR3 is made up of 14 amino acids. V and J are TRBV13 and TRBJ1-2, with TRBD1 identical over 7 bases. This TCR was sampled from a man in his forties in good health and CMV-seronegative. Sequenced input: PBMCs. DNA of the CDR3: TGTGCCAGCAGCTTAAGAGGGGGCTCTTATGGCTACACCTTC. This codes for CASSLRGGSYGYTF.